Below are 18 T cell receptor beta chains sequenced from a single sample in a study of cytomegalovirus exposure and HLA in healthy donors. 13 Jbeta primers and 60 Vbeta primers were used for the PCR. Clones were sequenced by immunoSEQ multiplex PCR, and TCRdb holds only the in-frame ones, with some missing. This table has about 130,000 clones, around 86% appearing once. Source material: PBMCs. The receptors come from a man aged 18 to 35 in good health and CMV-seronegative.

The CDR3 region is CSVVLNTGELFF. The CDR3 DNA follows: TGCAGCGTTGTATTGAACACCGGGGAGCTGTTTTTT. The chain couples TRBV29-1 to TRBJ2-2; no clear D. This CDR3 is built from 12 residues. V gave up 4 bases and J gave up 1 base, with 4 bases separating them. The germline V gene has CDR1 SQVTM and CDR2 ANQGSEA.

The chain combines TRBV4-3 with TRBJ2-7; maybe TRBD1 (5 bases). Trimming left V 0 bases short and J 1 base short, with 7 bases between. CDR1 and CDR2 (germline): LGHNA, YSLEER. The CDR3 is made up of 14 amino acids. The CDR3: CASSQERGSYEQYF. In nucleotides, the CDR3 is TGCGCCAGCAGCCAAGAAAGGGGTTCCTACGAGCAGTACTTC.

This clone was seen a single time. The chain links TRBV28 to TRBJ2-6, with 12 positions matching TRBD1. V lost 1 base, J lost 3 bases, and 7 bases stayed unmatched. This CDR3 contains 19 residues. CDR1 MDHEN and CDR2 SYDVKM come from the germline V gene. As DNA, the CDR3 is TGTGCCAGCAGTTTATTTGGGGGACAGGGGGCGGGTGGGGCCAACGTCCTGACTTTC. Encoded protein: CASSLFGGQGAGGANVLTF.

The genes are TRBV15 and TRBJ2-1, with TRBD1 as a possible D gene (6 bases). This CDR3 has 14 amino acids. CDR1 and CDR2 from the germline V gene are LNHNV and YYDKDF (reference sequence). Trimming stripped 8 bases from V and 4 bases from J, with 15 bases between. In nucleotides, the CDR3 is TGTGCCACCGGACCCGGGACAAGGTACAATGAGCAGTTCTTC. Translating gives CATGPGTRYNEQFF. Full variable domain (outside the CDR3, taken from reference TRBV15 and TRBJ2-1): DAMVIQNPRYQVTQFGKPVTLSCSQTLNHNVMYWYQQKSSQAPKLLFHYYDKDFNNEADTPDNFQSRRPNTSFCFLDIRSPGLGDTAMYLCATGPGTRYNEQFFGPGTRLTVL.

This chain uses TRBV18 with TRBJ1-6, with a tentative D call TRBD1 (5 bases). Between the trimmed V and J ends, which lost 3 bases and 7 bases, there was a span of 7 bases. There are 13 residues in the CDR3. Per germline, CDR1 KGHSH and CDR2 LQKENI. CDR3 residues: CASSPAGNSPLHF. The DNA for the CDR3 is TGTGCCAGCTCACCCGCAGGGAATTCACCCCTCCACTTT.

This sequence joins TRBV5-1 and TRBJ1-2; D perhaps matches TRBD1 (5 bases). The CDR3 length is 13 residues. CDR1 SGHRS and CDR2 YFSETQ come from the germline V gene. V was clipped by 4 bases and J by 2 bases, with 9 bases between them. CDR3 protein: CASSRDWNYGYTF. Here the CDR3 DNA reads TGCGCCAGCAGCCGGGACTGGAACTATGGCTACACCTTC.

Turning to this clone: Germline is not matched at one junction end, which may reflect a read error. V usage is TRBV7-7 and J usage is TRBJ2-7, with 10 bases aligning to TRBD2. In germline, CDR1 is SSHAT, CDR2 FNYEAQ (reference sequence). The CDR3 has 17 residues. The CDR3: CASSPGIRTSGSYEQYF. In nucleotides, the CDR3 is TGTGCTAGCAGCCCAGGGATAAGGACTAGCGGTTCCTACGAGCAGTACTTC.

The CDR3 is CASSLNGGRPEAFF. For the CDR3, the DNA is TGTGCCAGCAGCTTAAACGGGGGGCGGCCTGAAGCTTTCTTT. The chain carries TRBV7-9 and TRBJ1-1; tentative D call: TRBD1 (6 bases). This CDR3 spans 14 amino acids. V was pared by 2 bases and J by 6 bases, with 13 bases between. In germline, CDR1 is SEHNR, CDR2 FQNEAQ (reference sequence). The full variable domain, in which reference TRBV7-9 and TRBJ1-1 provide the parts outside the CDR3, is DTGVSQNPRHKITKRGQNVTFRCDPISEHNRLYWYRQTLGQGPEFLTYFQNEAQLEKSRLLSDRFSAERPKGSFSTLEIQRTEQGDSAMYLCASSLNGGRPEAFFGQGTRLTVV.

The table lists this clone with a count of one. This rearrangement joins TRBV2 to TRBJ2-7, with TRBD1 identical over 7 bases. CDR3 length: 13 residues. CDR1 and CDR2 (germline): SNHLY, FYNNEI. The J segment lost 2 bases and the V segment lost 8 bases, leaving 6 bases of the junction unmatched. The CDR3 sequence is CASWDSRTYEQYF. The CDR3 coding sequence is TGTGCCAGCTGGGACAGTCGGACCTACGAGCAGTACTTC.

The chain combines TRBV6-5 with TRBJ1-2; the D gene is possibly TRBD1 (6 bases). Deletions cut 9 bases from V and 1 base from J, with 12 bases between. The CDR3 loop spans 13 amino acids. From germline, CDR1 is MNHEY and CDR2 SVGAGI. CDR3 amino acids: CASNRAGNYGYTF. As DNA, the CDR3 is TGTGCCAGTAACAGGGCGGGTAACTATGGCTACACCTTC.

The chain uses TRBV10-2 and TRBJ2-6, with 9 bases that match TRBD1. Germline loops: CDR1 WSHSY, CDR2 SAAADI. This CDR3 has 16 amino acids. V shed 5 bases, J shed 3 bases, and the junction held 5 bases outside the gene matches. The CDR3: CASSPGTGSGANVLTF. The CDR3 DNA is TGCGCCAGCAGTCCCGGGACAGGGAGTGGGGCCAACGTCCTGACTTTC.

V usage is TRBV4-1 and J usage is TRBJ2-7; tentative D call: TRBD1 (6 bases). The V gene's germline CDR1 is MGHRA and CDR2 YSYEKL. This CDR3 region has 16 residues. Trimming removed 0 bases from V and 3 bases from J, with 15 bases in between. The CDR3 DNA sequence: TGCGCCAGCAGCCAAGATCCGGCAGGACAGAGCTACGAGCAGTACTTC. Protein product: CASSQDPAGQSYEQYF.

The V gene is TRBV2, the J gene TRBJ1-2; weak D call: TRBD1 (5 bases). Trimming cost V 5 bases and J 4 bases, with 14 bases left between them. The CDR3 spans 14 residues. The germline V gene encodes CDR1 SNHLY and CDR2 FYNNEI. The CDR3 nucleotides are TGTGCCAGCAGTCCCCGGGACTTACTCTATGGCTACACCTTC. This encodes CASSPRDLLYGYTF.

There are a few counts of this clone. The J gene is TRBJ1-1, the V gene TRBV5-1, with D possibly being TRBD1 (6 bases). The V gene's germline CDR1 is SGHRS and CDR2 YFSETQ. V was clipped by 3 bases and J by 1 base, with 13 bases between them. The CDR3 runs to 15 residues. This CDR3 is CASSSYSTGNTEAFF. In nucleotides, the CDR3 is TGCGCCAGCAGCTCATATTCGACAGGGAACACTGAAGCTTTCTTT. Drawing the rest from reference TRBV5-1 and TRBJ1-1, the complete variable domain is KAGVTQTPRYLIKTRGQQVTLSCSPISGHRSVSWYQQTPGQGLQFLFEYFSETQRNKGNFPGRFSGRQFSNSRSEMNVSTLELGDSALYLCASSSYSTGNTEAFFGQGTRLTVV.

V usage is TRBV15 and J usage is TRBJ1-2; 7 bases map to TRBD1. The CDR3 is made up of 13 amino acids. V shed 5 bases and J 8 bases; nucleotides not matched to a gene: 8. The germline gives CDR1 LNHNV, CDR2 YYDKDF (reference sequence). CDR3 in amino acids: CATSGGTDEGYTF. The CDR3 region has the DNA TGTGCCACCAGCGGAGGGACAGATGAAGGCTACACCTTC.

The CDR3 is CASSLEKRLFMNTEAFF. The CDR3 region has the DNA TGTGCCAGCAGCTTGGAGAAACGACTATTTATGAACACTGAAGCTTTCTTT. The chain uses TRBV7-9 and TRBJ1-1; the D is unclear. This CDR3 region has 17 residues. Germline V gene lookup returns CDR1 SEHNR and CDR2 FQNEAQ (reference sequence). Trimming removed 3 bases from V and 0 bases from J, with 17 bases in between.

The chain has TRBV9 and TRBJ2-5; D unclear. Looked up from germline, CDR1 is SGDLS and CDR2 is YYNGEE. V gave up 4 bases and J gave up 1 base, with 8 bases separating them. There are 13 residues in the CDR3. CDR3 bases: TGTGCCAGCAGCACCTCCAGCCAAGAGACCCAGTACTTC. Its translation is CASSTSSQETQYF.

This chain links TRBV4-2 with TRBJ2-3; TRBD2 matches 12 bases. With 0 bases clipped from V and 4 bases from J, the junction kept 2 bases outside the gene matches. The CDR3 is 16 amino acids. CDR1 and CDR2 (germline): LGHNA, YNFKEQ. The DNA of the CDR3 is TGTGCCAGCAGCCAAGAGGCTAGCGGGGGGGCAGATACGCAGTATTTT. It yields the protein CASSQEASGGADTQYF.